These 6 T cell receptor beta chains share one sample of origin, sequenced in a study of brain T cells in children with intractable seizures. TCRdb's table, derived via immunoSEQ multiplex PCR, lists solely in-frame clones and lacks some. Of roughly 120,000 clones listed, 94% are singletons. Sequenced material: peripheral blood, taken at surgery. Receptors were obtained from a boy under two years old with hemimegalencephaly and intractable seizures.

This chain joins TRBV27 and TRBJ1-6; no reliable D call. Looked up from germline, CDR1 is MNHEY and CDR2 is SMNVEV (reference sequence). The CDR3 length is 13 residues. Trimming took 4 bases from V and 5 from J, leaving 6 bases between them. This CDR3 is CASSYLDNSPLHF. In DNA, the CDR3 is TGTGCCAGCAGTTATCTCGATAATTCACCCCTCCACTTT.

This clone has a single count. This sequence joins TRBV28 and TRBJ1-4, with a possible D match to TRBD1 (6 bases). CDR1 is MDHEN, CDR2 SYDVKM, per germline. The V and J ends lost 3 bases and 5 bases respectively, with 13 bases between them. The CDR3 contains 15 residues. This CDR3 reads CASSFEGGVNEKLFF. The CDR3 nucleotides read TGTGCCAGCAGTTTTGAGGGGGGCGTGAATGAAAAACTGTTTTTT.

The J gene is TRBJ2-7, the V gene TRBV27; D might be TRBD2 (6 bases). Per germline, CDR1 MNHEY and CDR2 SMNVEV (reference sequence). The V end was cut by 2 bases, the J end by 3 bases, with 11 bases between. This CDR3 comprises 14 residues. CDR3 region: CASSLGGDFYEQYF. In DNA form, the CDR3 reads TGTGCCAGCAGTTTAGGCGGGGATTTCTACGAGCAGTACTTC.

The V and J genes are TRBV5-1 and TRBJ2-7; TRBD1 agrees at 8 bases. The length of the CDR3 is 15 residues. The J segment lost 1 base and the V segment lost 3 bases, leaving 6 bases of the junction unmatched. From germline, CDR1 is SGHRS and CDR2 YFSETQ. CDR3 sequence: CASSSGQGGSYEQYF. The DNA for the CDR3 is TGCGCCAGCAGCTCCGGACAGGGAGGTTCCTACGAGCAGTACTTC.

This clone has a single count. The J gene is TRBJ2-5, the V gene TRBV6-5; D call uncertain. The CDR3 is 14 residues long. The V end was cut by 5 bases, the J end by 5 bases, with 15 bases between. Per the germline V gene, CDR1 is MNHEY and CDR2 is SVGAGI. The CDR3 nucleotides are TGTGCCAGCAGTACTGGATCAAGCGTGGAGACCCAGTACTTC. Protein: CASSTGSSVETQYF.

The V and J genes are TRBV28 and TRBJ2-2; D uncertain. The ends were cut back, 6 bases at V and 1 base at J, with 6 bases in the middle. Germline V gives CDR1 MDHEN, CDR2 SYDVKM. The CDR3 runs 13 residues. CDR3 DNA: TGTGCCAGCAGGAAAGAGAACACCGGGGAGCTGTTTTTT. The encoded protein is CASRKENTGELFF.